This T cell receptor (beta chain) stems from a study of T-cell reconstitution after alpha-beta-depleted transplantation in children. This clonotype was seen a handful of times. Its specificity is not known. The germline V gene encodes CDR1 SGHDN and CDR2 FVKESK. The ends were cut back, 1 base at V and 2 bases at J, with 12 bases in the middle. The CDR3 is made up of 16 amino acids. Unique molecular identifiers were used in preparing the TCRbeta library. MiXCR was run by TCRdb on the PCR reads, yielding one entry per CDR3 protein. Found here are about 140,000 distinct CDR3 sequences, roughly 8.8% of them singletons; the top ten hold around a sixth. Points from the study as a whole: After transplant, high TCRbeta diversity at day 60 in some patients arose from surviving recipient T cells and thymic progenitors. Hyperexpanded clones declined; after one year, newly produced T cells mostly supplied diversity. Several hundred expanded graft clones reportedly were the source of alpha-beta T cells about two months after transplant.

The sequencing here drew on PBMCs, mostly from graft donor cells, taken 180 days after TCRalphabeta/CD19-depleted stem cell transplant. V is TRBV14 and J is TRBJ2-1; D call uncertain. The sequence was collected from a female patient aged 2-15 years who had a stem cell transplant for congenital amegakaryocytic thrombocytopenia, so the T cells may come from the graft donor. Here the CDR3 reads CASSQVGNVPYNEQFF. CDR3 coding DNA: TGTGCCAGCAGCCAAGTAGGTAATGTGCCCTACAATGAGCAGTTCTTC. The complete variable domain, with remaining parts taken from reference TRBV14 and TRBJ2-1, reads EAGVTQFPSHSVIEKGQTVTLRCDPISGHDNLYWYRRVMGKEIKFLLHFVKESKQDESGMPNNRFLAERTGGTYSTLKVQPAELEDSGVYFCASSQVGNVPYNEQFFGPGTRLTVL.